This T cell receptor (beta chain) came from a study of blood T cell repertoires in COVID-19. Overall study context: Acute and convalescent COVID-19 specimens originated in the United States, Italy and Spain.

Per the germline V gene, CDR1 is LGHNA and CDR2 is YSLEER. The CDR3 contains 16 residues. V was shortened by 3 bases and J by 4 bases, with 16 bases between the two germline ends. Repertoires were generated with immunoSEQ multiplex PCR, while TCRdb's copy carries only in-frame clones and drops some. The sample consists of about 410,000 clones, about 91% of them appearing once. This chain connects TRBV4-3 to TRBJ1-3; a possible D gene is TRBD1 (6 bases). The sequenced sample was peripheral blood. The receptor comes from a middle-aged woman with COVID-19, enrolled during active disease. CDR3 sequence (DNA): TGCGCCAGCAGCCAGGCATCACAGGGTCTCGGAAACACCATATATTTT. It translates to CASSQASQGLGNTIYF.